This is a list of T cell receptor beta chains from one sample in a study of blood T cell repertoires in COVID-19. Libraries were prepared by immunoSEQ multiplex PCR; TCRdb keeps only in-frame clonotypes and omits some of them. The sample holds roughly 330,000 clones; around 86% are singletons and the top ten take about 10%. The specimen sequenced was PBMCs or T cells enriched from blood (not recorded which). These TCRs come from a woman under 30 who had recovered from COVID-19. Each CDR3 is given with its conserved first and last residue. The order of the fields is J gene, V gene, D gene, clone size, CDR3 DNA, CDR3 protein. D genes are given only for firm matches. Rows may omit the clone size; those that give it use once, few, many or a size class.

J: TRBJ1-2; V: TRBV18; D: TRBD1; size: NA; DNA: TGTGCCAGCTCCCTCTCTCGGACAGGGGGCAATGGCTACACCTTC; CDR3: CASSLSRTGGNGYTF
J: TRBJ1-5; V: TRBV2; D: TRBD1; size: NA; DNA: TGTGCCAGCAGGGAGACAGGGATTGGCAATCAGCCCCAGCATTTT; CDR3: CASRETGIGNQPQHF
J: TRBJ2-7; V: TRBV27; D: TRBD2; size: NA; DNA: TGTGCCAGCAGGACGACTAGCCCGGGCTACGAGCAGTACTTC; CDR3: CASRTTSPGYEQYF
J: TRBJ1-2; V: TRBV5-4; D: NA; size: NA; DNA: TGTGCCAGCAGCTTGGACAGGATTCCTAATGGCTACACCTTC; CDR3: CASSLDRIPNGYTF
J: TRBJ1-5; V: TRBV11-2; D: NA; size: few; DNA: TGTGCCAGCAGCCGCGGGGCAGGGAGTGACCAGCCCCAGCATTTT; CDR3: CASSRGAGSDQPQHF
J: TRBJ1-4; V: TRBV6-5; D: TRBD1; size: few; DNA: TGTGCCAGCAAGGAGGACAGGGTAGATGAAAAACTGTTTTTT; CDR3: CASKEDRVDEKLFF
J: TRBJ1-4; V: TRBV7-9; D: NA; size: NA; DNA: TGTGCCAGCAGCTCTACAGGGACGAATGAAAAACTGTTTTTT; CDR3: CASSSTGTNEKLFF
J: TRBJ1-3; V: TRBV7-2; D: NA; size: NA; DNA: TGTGCCAGCAGCGCTACTTCCGGAAACACCATATATTTT; CDR3: CASSATSGNTIYF
J: TRBJ2-4; V: TRBV27; D: NA; size: NA; DNA: TGTGCCAGCACCTTTGCAGAGGTAGGAGGCAAAAACATTCAGTACTTC; CDR3: CASTFAEVGGKNIQYF
J: TRBJ1-6; V: TRBV28; D: NA; size: NA; DNA: TGTGCCAGCAGTTTAACCAGGGGAAATTCACCCCTCCACTTT; CDR3: CASSLTRGNSPLHF
J: TRBJ2-1; V: TRBV11-2; D: TRBD2; size: NA; DNA: TGTGCCAGCATCCCTCTGGCGGGAGGGACTTCTGAGCAGTTCTTC; CDR3: CASIPLAGGTSEQFF
J: TRBJ1-2; V: TRBV12-3/TRBV12-4; D: NA; size: NA; DNA: TGTGCCAGCAGTTCCGGACAGAACTATGGCTACACCTTC; CDR3: CASSSGQNYGYTF
J: TRBJ2-7; V: TRBV6-2/TRBV6-3; D: NA; size: NA; DNA: TGTGCCAGCAGTTACCCCTCTCGTAGAAACTACGAGCAGTACTTC; CDR3: CASSYPSRRNYEQYF
J: TRBJ2-2; V: TRBV18; D: NA; size: NA; DNA: TGTGCCAGCTCACCGGGGCACCCAACGAACACCGGGGAGCTGTTTTTT; CDR3: CASSPGHPTNTGELFF
J: TRBJ1-5; V: TRBV5-8; D: NA; size: NA; DNA: TGTGCCAGCAGCTTCCGTACAGGAACAAGCAGGGCAGGACAGCCCCAGCATTTT; CDR3: CASSFRTGTSRAGQPQHF
J: TRBJ2-3; V: TRBV25-1; D: NA; size: NA; DNA: TGTGCCAGCAGTGACTGGGACTCAAGCACAGATACGCAGTATTTT; CDR3: CASSDWDSSTDTQYF
J: TRBJ1-5; V: TRBV24-1; D: TRBD1; size: many; DNA: TGTGCCACCAGTGATTCGACAGGGGGCGCAGGACAGCCCCAGCATTTT; CDR3: CATSDSTGGAGQPQHF
J: TRBJ1-6; V: TRBV5-5; D: NA; size: few; DNA: TGTGCCAGCAGCTACGGAACAGGAGACTATAATTCACCCCTCCACTTT; CDR3: CASSYGTGDYNSPLHF
J: TRBJ2-5; V: TRBV29-1; D: NA; size: once; DNA: TGCAGCGTTGGGCAAATTAGGGGGACCCAGTACTTC; CDR3: CSVGQIRGTQYF
J: TRBJ2-2; V: TRBV9; D: NA; size: NA; DNA: TGTGCCAGCAGCGTAGGTGGGGCTTGGACCGGGGAGCTGTTTTTT; CDR3: CASSVGGAWTGELFF
J: TRBJ1-1; V: TRBV29-1; D: NA; size: NA; DNA: TGCAGCGGCGGAGGAGGGACCCCAAACACTGAAGCTTTCTTT; CDR3: CSGGGGTPNTEAFF
J: TRBJ1-1; V: TRBV21-1; D: NA; size: NA; DNA: TGTGCCAGCATCTGGTCGGGACAAAGGTGGAACACTGAAGCTTTCTTT; CDR3: CASIWSGQRWNTEAFF
J: TRBJ1-5; V: TRBV5-1; D: TRBD1; size: NA; DNA: TGCGCCAGCAGCTCCACAGGGGAGTTTAATCAGCCCCAGCATTTT; CDR3: CASSSTGEFNQPQHF
J: TRBJ1-2; V: TRBV20-1; D: NA; size: NA; DNA: TGCAGTGTTCGGGAGGGCTATGGCTACACCTTC; CDR3: CSVREGYGYTF
J: TRBJ1-4; V: TRBV18; D: NA; size: NA; DNA: TGTGCCAGCTCATCCCTTGCCGGGACAATGGCAACTAATGAAAAACTGTTTTTT; CDR3: CASSSLAGTMATNEKLFF
J: TRBJ2-4; V: TRBV28; D: TRBD1; size: few; DNA: TGTGCCAGCACGACAGGGGGCACCAAAAACATTCAGTACTTC; CDR3: CASTTGGTKNIQYF
J: TRBJ1-5; V: TRBV30; D: NA; size: NA; DNA: TGTGCCTGGAGTTGTAGACCCAGGTCCTATAGCAATCAGCCCCAGCATTTT; CDR3: CAWSCRPRSYSNQPQHF
J: TRBJ1-1; V: TRBV9; D: NA; size: NA; DNA: TGTGCCAGCAGCGCCCGGGAGAAAGAAGCTTTCTTT; CDR3: CASSAREKEAFF
J: TRBJ1-2; V: TRBV19; D: TRBD1; size: NA; DNA: TGTGCCAGTAAAGAGGTGACCCACAGGGGGAAGGGCTACACCTTC; CDR3: CASKEVTHRGKGYTF
J: TRBJ1-1; V: TRBV30; D: NA; size: NA; DNA: TGTGCCTGGAGTGTCAGGTGGACTGAAGCTTTCTTT; CDR3: CAWSVRWTEAFF
J: TRBJ1-2; V: TRBV2; D: NA; size: NA; DNA: TGTGCCAGCCGTGCACTTAACTATGGCTACACCTTC; CDR3: CASRALNYGYTF
J: TRBJ2-1; V: TRBV5-1; D: TRBD2; size: NA; DNA: TGCGCCAGCACCCCAGTTAGGACTAGCGGGAGGGAAAAGGGAGAGCAGTTCTTC; CDR3: CASTPVRTSGREKGEQFF
J: TRBJ2-1; V: TRBV18; D: TRBD2; size: NA; DNA: TGTGCCAGCTCACCAGACCGGGGGGGGTACAATGAGCAGTTCTTC; CDR3: CASSPDRGGYNEQFF
J: TRBJ1-2; V: TRBV5-4; D: TRBD1; size: NA; DNA: TGTGCCAGCAGACGCGCAGGGGGAGGCTATGGCTACACCTTC; CDR3: CASRRAGGGYGYTF
J: TRBJ2-5; V: TRBV30; D: NA; size: NA; DNA: TGTGCCTGGAGTACTGGCCAAGAGACCCAGTACTTC; CDR3: CAWSTGQETQYF
J: TRBJ2-3; V: TRBV3-1/TRBV3-2; D: TRBD1; size: once; DNA: TGTGCCAGCAGCCAAAGACAGGGGTGGACAGATACGCAGTATTTT; CDR3: CASSQRQGWTDTQYF
J: TRBJ2-6; V: TRBV2; D: NA; size: NA; DNA: TGTGCCAGCACCCCGGGGGGGGCCAACGTCCTGACTTTC; CDR3: CASTPGGANVLTF
J: TRBJ1-5; V: TRBV30; D: NA; size: few; DNA: TGTGCCTGGTCCAGCCAGACAGGCAATCAGCCCCAGCATTTT; CDR3: CAWSSQTGNQPQHF
J: TRBJ1-5; V: TRBV30; D: TRBD1; size: NA; DNA: TGTGCCTGGAGTGCAAATACAGGGGTTCAGCCCCAGCATTTT; CDR3: CAWSANTGVQPQHF
J: TRBJ2-7; V: TRBV7-9; D: NA; size: few; DNA: TGTGCCAGCAGCTTAGGTGGAGGGATAAACGAGCAGTACTTC; CDR3: CASSLGGGINEQYF
J: TRBJ2-7; V: TRBV19; D: NA; size: NA; DNA: TGTGCCAGTAGTATAGTACCAGCGGAGATCTACGAGCAGTACTTC; CDR3: CASSIVPAEIYEQYF
J: TRBJ1-6; V: TRBV19; D: NA; size: NA; DNA: TGTGCCAGTAGTATGGACTCAGGTTATTCACCCCTCCACTTT; CDR3: CASSMDSGYSPLHF
J: TRBJ1-1; V: TRBV6-5; D: NA; size: NA; DNA: TGTGCCAGCAGTTACACCGCCCGGGGCACTGAAGCTTTCTTT; CDR3: CASSYTARGTEAFF
J: TRBJ1-5; V: TRBV7-3; D: NA; size: NA; DNA: TGTGCCAGCAGCTTACAAGGACAGCCCAATCAGCCCCAGCATTTT; CDR3: CASSLQGQPNQPQHF
J: TRBJ1-4; V: TRBV16; D: NA; size: NA; DNA: TGTGCCAGCAGCCAGACACTCCTTAATGAAAAACTGTTTTTT; CDR3: CASSQTLLNEKLFF
J: TRBJ2-5; V: TRBV11-3; D: TRBD2; size: NA; DNA: TGTGCCAGCAGCTCGGGACTAGCGGGAGTGGAGACCCAGTACTTC; CDR3: CASSSGLAGVETQYF
J: TRBJ2-1; V: TRBV5-1; D: TRBD1; size: NA; DNA: TGCGCCAGCAGCCCTTCTGGCCGGCAGGGGGCGTACAATGAGCAGTTCTTC; CDR3: CASSPSGRQGAYNEQFF
J: TRBJ1-2; V: TRBV7-8; D: NA; size: NA; DNA: TGTGCCAGCAGCTTAAAGCGGTGGGACTATGGCTACACCTTC; CDR3: CASSLKRWDYGYTF
J: TRBJ1-2; V: TRBV30; D: NA; size: NA; DNA: TGTGCCTGGAGTGCAGGGCACTATGGCTACACCTTC; CDR3: CAWSAGHYGYTF
J: TRBJ2-1; V: TRBV3-1/TRBV3-2; D: NA; size: once; DNA: TGTGCCAGCAGCCCGAGCTTCCGGGTTGAGCAGTTCTTC; CDR3: CASSPSFRVEQFF
J: TRBJ1-2; V: TRBV19; D: NA; size: NA; DNA: TGTGCCAGTGCGAGTATGATACAGGGTTATGGCTACACCTTC; CDR3: CASASMIQGYGYTF
J: TRBJ1-2; V: TRBV28; D: NA; size: once; DNA: TGTGCCAGCCAAAGTACCGGGGTTGTAGGTGGCTACACCTTC; CDR3: CASQSTGVVGGYTF
J: TRBJ1-3; V: TRBV19; D: NA; size: NA; DNA: TGTGCCAGTAGCTCGACAGACGGAAACACCATATATTTT; CDR3: CASSSTDGNTIYF
J: TRBJ2-1; V: TRBV4-1; D: NA; size: NA; DNA: TGCGCCAGCAGCCCTACAGGGAGCTCCTACAATGAGCAGTTCTTC; CDR3: CASSPTGSSYNEQFF
J: TRBJ1-2; V: TRBV14; D: TRBD1; size: NA; DNA: TGTGCCAGCAGCCCGGGACAGACGTTCTATGGCTACACCTTC; CDR3: CASSPGQTFYGYTF